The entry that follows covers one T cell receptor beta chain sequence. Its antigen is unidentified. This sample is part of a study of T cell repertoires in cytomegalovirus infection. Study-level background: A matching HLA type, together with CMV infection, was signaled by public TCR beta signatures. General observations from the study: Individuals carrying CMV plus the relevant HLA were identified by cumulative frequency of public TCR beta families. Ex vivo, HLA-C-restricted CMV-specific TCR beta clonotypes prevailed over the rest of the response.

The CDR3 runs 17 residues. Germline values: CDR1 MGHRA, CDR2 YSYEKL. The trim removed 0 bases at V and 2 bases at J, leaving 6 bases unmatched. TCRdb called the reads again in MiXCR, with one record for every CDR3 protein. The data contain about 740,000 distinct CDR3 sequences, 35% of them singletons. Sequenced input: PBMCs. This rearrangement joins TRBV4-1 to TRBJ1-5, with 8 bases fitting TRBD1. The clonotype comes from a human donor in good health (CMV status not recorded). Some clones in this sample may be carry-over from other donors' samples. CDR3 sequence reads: CASSQDDLGQGNQPQHF. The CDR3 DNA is TGCGCCAGCAGCCAAGATGATTTGGGACAGGGCAATCAGCCCCAGCATTTT.